Each of the 12 T cell receptor beta chains below was sequenced from the same sample in a study of graft-versus-host responses after intestinal transplantation. Libraries were prepared by immunoSEQ multiplex PCR; TCRdb keeps only in-frame clonotypes and omits some of them. Of 65,000 to 85,000 clones in the sample, roughly 89% were seen once. The specimen comprised bone marrow, sampled 700 to 750 days after intestinal transplantation. These receptors originate from a human patient who received an intestinal transplant, so some T cells may come from the graft donor.

The gene calls are TRBV2 and TRBJ2-4; either TRBD1 or TRBD2 may fit D (5 bases each). Germline V gene data show CDR1 as SNHLY and CDR2 as FYNNEI. V was pared by 6 bases and J by 3 bases, with 15 bases between. There are 15 residues in the CDR3. This chain's CDR3 is CASSGTGTLKNIQYF. Written as DNA, the CDR3 is TGTGCCAGCAGCGGGACCGGGACCCTCAAAAACATTCAGTACTTC.

The chain is built from TRBV7-9 and TRBJ2-1; 7 nucleotides agree with TRBD2. The CDR3 runs to 14 residues. V shed 1 base and J 4 bases; nucleotides not matched to a gene: 1. Per the germline V gene, CDR1 is SEHNR and CDR2 is FQNEAQ (reference sequence). CDR3 coding DNA: TGTGCCAGCAGCTTAGAGGGACTATACAATGAGCAGTTCTTC. Its translation is CASSLEGLYNEQFF.

V and J are TRBV7-3 and TRBJ2-1, with a possible D match to TRBD2 (6 bases). The CDR3 runs 12 residues. Per germline, CDR1 SGHTA and CDR2 FQGTGA. Between the trimmed V and J ends, which lost 0 bases and 10 bases, there was a span of 7 bases. CDR3 nucleotide sequence: TGTGCCAGCAGCTTAACCGGGGGAGAGCAGTTCTTC. Encoded protein: CASSLTGGEQFF.

V is TRBV5-4 and J is TRBJ1-4; 8 nucleotides agree with TRBD1. This CDR3 comprises 14 residues. V was clipped by 4 bases and J by 5 bases; unmatched bases: 4. Germline-derived CDR1 and CDR2 are SGHNT and YYREEE (reference sequence). CDR3 residues: CASSDHRGNEKLFF. CDR3 nucleotides: TGTGCCAGCAGCGATCACAGGGGGAATGAAAAACTGTTTTTT.

This clone was counted a single time. The chain is built from TRBV7-9 and TRBJ2-7, with 7 bases fitting TRBD1. This CDR3 is 13 amino acids long. V lost 3 bases and J lost 4; bases outside the gene matches: 3. CDR1 is SEHNR and CDR2 is FQNEAQ in the germline V gene (reference sequence). The DNA of the CDR3 is TGTGCCAGCAGCTTGGGGACAGCTTACGAGCAGTACTTC. It codes for CASSLGTAYEQYF.

V is TRBV4-1 and J is TRBJ1-5; 9 bases match TRBD1. This CDR3 has 20 residues. The junction had 16 bases not matched to a gene; V was cut back by 4 bases and J by 0 bases. Germline CDR1 is MGHRA and CDR2 is YSYEKL. Written as DNA, the CDR3 is TGCGCCAGCAGCCTCAGAGAAGGGACAGGGAGGGACTATAGCAATCAGCCCCAGCATTTT. It is translated as CASSLREGTGRDYSNQPQHF.

The J gene is TRBJ1-2, the V gene TRBV29-1; tentatively, D is TRBD1 (5 bases). Trimming pared 3 bases from V and 8 bases from J, leaving 13 bases between. This CDR3 contains 12 residues. Germline V CDR1 and CDR2: SQVTM, ANQGSEA. Here the CDR3 reads CSVDIGRDGYTF. The CDR3 DNA sequence: TGCAGCGTTGATATAGGTAGGGACGGCTACACCTTC.

The chain uses TRBV6-1 and TRBJ2-7; the D is unclear. Germline-derived CDR1 and CDR2 are MNHNS and SASEGT. The ends were cut back, 0 bases at V and 6 bases at J, with 6 bases in the middle. This CDR3 comprises 12 residues. CDR3 in amino acids: CASSEARSEQYF. As DNA, the CDR3 is TGTGCCAGCAGTGAAGCAAGATCCGAGCAGTACTTC.

The chain couples TRBV7-9 to TRBJ1-2; D is undetermined. The CDR3 is 14 residues long. CDR1 SEHNR and CDR2 FQNEAQ come from the germline V gene (reference sequence). The V and J ends lost 5 bases and 0 bases respectively, with 10 bases between them. CDR3 nucleotide sequence: TGTGCCAGCAGCCCCTGGACGGCTAACTATGGCTACACCTTC. It encodes CASSPWTANYGYTF.

The rearrangement uses TRBV29-1 and TRBJ2-5, with TRBD1 matching 7 bases. The CDR3 is 16 amino acids. Germline-derived CDR1 and CDR2 are SQVTM and ANQGSEA. J was trimmed by 2 bases and V by 3 bases; bases with no gene match: 12. In nucleotides, the CDR3 is TGCAGCGTTGAGCGAGACCGGGACAGTTTACAAGAGACCCAGTACTTC. The encoded protein is CSVERDRDSLQETQYF.

The rearrangement uses TRBV7-4 and TRBJ2-7, with D possibly being TRBD1 or TRBD2 (7 bases each). Germline-derived CDR1 and CDR2 are SGHVT and SQSDAQ. This CDR3 is built from 18 residues. V was pared by 1 base and J by 2 bases, with 21 bases between. In DNA form, the CDR3 reads TGTGCCAGCAGCTTAGTCGTCGAGGTCAGGGGGGGCACCTACGAGCAGTACTTC. Translating gives CASSLVVEVRGGTYEQYF. The complete variable domain, with remaining parts taken from reference TRBV7-4 and TRBJ2-7, reads GAGVSQSPRYKVAKRGRDVALRCDSISGHVTLYWYRQTLGQGSEVLTYSQSDAQRDKSGRPSGRFSAERPERSVSTLKIQRTEQGDSAVYLCASSLVVEVRGGTYEQYFGPGTRLTVT.

This chain uses TRBV9 with TRBJ1-6; tentatively, D is TRBD1 (5 bases). This CDR3 has 16 residues. Germline values: CDR1 SGDLS, CDR2 YYNGEE. V was trimmed by 4 bases and J by 0 bases, leaving 11 bases between them. Written as DNA, the CDR3 is TGTGCCAGCAGCCCCCCAGGGAGCTCCTATAATTCACCCCTCCACTTT. This sequence encodes CASSPPGSSYNSPLHF.